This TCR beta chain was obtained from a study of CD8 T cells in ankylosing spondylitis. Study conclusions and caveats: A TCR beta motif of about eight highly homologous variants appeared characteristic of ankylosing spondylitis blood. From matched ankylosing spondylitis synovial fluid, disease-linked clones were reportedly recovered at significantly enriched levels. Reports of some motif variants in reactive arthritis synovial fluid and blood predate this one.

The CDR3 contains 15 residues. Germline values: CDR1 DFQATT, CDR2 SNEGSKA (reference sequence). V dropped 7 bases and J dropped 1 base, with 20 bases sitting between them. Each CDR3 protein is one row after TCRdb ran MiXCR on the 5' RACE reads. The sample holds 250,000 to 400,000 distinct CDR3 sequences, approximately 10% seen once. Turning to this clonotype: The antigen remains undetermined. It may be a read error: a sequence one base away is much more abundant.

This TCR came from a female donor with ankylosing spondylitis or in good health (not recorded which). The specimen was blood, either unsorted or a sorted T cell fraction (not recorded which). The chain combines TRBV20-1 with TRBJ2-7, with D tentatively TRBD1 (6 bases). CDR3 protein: CSVNEQGRRSYEQYF. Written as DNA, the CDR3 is TGCAGTGTTAACGAACAGGGCAGGCGATCCTACGAGCAGTACTTC.